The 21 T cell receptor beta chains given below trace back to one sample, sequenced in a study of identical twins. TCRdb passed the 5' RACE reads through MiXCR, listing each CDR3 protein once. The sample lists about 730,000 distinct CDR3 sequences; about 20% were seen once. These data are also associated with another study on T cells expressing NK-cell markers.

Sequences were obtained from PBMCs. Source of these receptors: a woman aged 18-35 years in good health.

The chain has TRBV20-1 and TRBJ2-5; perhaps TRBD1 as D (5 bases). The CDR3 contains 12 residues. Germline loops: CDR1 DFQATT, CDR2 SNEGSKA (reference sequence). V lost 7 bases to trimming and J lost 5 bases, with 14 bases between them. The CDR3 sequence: CSGGQGLETQYF. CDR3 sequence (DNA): TGCAGTGGGGGCCAGGGTCTGGAGACCCAGTACTTC.

CDR3 in amino acids: CASSKLAALRYEQYF. CDR3 in DNA: TGTGCCAGCAGTAAACTAGCGGCACTGCGGTACGAGCAGTACTTC. This rearrangement joins TRBV7-2 to TRBJ2-7; 8 bases agree with TRBD2. Germline V lookup: CDR1 SGHTA, CDR2 FQGNSA. The V gene end was trimmed by 6 bases and the J gene end by 4 bases; junction bases not matched to a gene: 11. This CDR3 comprises 15 residues.

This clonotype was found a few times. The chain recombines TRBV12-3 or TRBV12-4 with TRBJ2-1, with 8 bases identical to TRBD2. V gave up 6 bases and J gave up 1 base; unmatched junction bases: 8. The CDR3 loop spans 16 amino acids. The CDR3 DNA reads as TGTGCCAGCAGCAGTCCGGGACTAGTGTCCTACAATGAGCAGTTCTTC. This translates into CASSSPGLVSYNEQFF.

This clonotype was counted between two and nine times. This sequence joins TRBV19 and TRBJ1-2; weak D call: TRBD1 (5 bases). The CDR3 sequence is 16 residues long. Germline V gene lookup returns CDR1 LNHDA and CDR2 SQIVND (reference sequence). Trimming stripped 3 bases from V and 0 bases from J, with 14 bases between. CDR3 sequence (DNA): TGTGCCAGTAGTATCGACAGATACTTAGCTAACTATGGCTACACCTTC. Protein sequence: CASSIDRYLANYGYTF.

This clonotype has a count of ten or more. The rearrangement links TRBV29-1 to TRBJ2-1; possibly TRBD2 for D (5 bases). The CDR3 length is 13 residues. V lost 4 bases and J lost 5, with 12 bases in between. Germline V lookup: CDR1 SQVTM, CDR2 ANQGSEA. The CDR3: CSVVLAGDNEQFF. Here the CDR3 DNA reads TGCAGCGTTGTCCTAGCCGGGGACAATGAGCAGTTCTTC.

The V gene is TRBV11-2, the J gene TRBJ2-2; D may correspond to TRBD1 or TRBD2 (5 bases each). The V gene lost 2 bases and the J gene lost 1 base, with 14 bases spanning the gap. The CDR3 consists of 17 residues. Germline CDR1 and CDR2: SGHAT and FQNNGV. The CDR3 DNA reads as TGTGCCAGCAGCTTAAGCTCCGGGACCAGGAACACCGGGGAGCTGTTTTTT. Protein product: CASSLSSGTRNTGELFF. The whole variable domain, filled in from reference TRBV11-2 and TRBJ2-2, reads EAGVAQSPRYKIIEKRQSVAFWCNPISGHATLYWYQQILGQGPKLLIQFQNNGVVDDSQLPKDRFSAERLKGVDSTLKIQPAKLEDSAVYLCASSLSSGTRNTGELFFGEGSRLTVL.

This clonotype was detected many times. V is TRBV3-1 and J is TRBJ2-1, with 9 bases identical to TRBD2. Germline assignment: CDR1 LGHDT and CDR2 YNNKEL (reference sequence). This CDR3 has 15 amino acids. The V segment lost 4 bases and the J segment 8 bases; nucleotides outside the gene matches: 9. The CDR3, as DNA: TGTGCCAGCAGCCCCTGGACTAGCGATCGGGATGAGCAGTTCTTC. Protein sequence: CASSPWTSDRDEQFF.

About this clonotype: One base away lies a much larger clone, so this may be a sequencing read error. The CDR3 sequence: CASTQGKLRNTEAFF. CDR3 in DNA: TGTGCCAGCACCCAAGGCAAACTGAGGAACACTGAAGCTTTCTTT. The J gene is TRBJ1-1, the V gene TRBV6-1; D remains unclear. Per germline, CDR1 MNHNS and CDR2 SASEGT. The V and J ends lost 7 bases and 1 base respectively, with 16 bases between them. The CDR3 is made up of 15 amino acids.

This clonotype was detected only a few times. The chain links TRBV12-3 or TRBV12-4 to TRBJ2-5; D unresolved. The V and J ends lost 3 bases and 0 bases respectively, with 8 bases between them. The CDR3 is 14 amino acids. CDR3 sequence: CASSFGDNQETQYF. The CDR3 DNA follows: TGTGCCAGCAGTTTCGGCGACAACCAAGAGACCCAGTACTTC.

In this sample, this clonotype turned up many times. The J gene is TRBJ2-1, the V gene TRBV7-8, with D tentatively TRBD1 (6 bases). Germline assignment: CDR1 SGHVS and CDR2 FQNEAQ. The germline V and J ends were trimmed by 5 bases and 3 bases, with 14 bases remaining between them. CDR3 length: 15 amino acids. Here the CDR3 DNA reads TGTGCCAGCAGCCAAACAGGGATTATCTACAATGAGCAGTTCTTC. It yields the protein CASSQTGIIYNEQFF.

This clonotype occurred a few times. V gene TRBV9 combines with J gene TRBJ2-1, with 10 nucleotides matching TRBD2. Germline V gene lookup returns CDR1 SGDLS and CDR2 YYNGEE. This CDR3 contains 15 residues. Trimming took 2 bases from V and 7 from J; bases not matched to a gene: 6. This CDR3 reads CASSVASGRINEQFF. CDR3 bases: TGTGCCAGCAGCGTGGCTAGCGGGAGAATAAATGAGCAGTTCTTC.

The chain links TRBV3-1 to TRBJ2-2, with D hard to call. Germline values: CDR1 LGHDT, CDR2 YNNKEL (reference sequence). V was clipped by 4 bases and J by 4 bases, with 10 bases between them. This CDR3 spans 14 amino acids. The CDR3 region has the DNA TGTGCCAGCAGCCTGGGGTTTTTCACCGGGGAGCTGTTTTTT. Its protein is CASSLGFFTGELFF. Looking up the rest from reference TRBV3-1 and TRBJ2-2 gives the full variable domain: DTAVSQTPKYLVTQMGNDKSIKCEQNLGHDTMYWYKQDSKKFLKIMFSYNNKELIINETVPNRFSPKSPDKAHLNLHINSLELGDSAVYFCASSLGFFTGELFFGEGSRLTVL.

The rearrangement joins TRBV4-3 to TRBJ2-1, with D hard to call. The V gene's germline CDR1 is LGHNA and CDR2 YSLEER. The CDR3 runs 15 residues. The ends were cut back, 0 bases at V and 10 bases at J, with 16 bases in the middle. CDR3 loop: CASSQDPGIPVEQFF. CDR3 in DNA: TGCGCCAGCAGCCAAGATCCTGGGATCCCCGTCGAGCAGTTCTTC.

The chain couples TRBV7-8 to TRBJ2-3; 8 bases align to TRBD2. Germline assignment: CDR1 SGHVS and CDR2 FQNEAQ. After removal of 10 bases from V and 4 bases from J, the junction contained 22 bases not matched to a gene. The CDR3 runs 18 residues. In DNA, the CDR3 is TGTGCCACCCGTTTCCATTCGGGACTAGGTCCCCCCTCAGATACGCAGTATTTT. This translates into CATRFHSGLGPPSDTQYF.

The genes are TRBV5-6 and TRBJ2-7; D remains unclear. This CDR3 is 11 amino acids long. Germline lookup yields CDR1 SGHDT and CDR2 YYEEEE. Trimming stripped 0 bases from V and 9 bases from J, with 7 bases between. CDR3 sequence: CASSLGHAQYF. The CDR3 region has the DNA TGTGCCAGCAGCTTGGGGCATGCGCAGTACTTC.

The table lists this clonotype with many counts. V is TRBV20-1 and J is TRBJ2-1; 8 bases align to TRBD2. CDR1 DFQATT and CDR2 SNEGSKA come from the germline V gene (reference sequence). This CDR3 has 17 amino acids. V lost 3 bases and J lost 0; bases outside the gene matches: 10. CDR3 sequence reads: CSASDRLAPYSYNEQFF. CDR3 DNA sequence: TGCAGTGCTAGCGACCGACTAGCGCCCTACTCCTACAATGAGCAGTTCTTC.

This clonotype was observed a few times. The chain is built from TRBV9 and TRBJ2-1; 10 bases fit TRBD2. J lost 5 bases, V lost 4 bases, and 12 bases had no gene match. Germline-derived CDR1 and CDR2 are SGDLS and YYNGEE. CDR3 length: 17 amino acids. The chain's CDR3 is CASSPRSGTSVDNEQFF. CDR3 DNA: TGTGCCAGCAGCCCCCGATCGGGGACTAGCGTGGACAATGAGCAGTTCTTC.

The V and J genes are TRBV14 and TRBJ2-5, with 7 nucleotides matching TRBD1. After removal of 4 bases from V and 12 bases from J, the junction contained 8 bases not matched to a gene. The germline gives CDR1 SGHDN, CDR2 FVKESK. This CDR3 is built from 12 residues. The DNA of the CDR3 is TGTGCCAGCAGCCTGGGACAGTTGCAAAAGTACTTC. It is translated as CASSLGQLQKYF.

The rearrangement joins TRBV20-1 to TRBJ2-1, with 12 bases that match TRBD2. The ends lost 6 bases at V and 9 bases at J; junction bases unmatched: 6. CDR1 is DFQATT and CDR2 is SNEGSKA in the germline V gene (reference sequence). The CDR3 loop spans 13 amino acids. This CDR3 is CSALAGGDGEQFF. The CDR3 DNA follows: TGCAGTGCCCTAGCGGGAGGGGACGGTGAGCAGTTCTTC.

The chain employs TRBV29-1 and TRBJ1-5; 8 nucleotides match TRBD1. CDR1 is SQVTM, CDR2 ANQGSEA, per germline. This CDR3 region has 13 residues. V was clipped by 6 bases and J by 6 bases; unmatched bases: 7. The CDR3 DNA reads TGCAGCGTACAAACAGGGGGAAGTCAGCCCCAGCATTTT. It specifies CSVQTGGSQPQHF.

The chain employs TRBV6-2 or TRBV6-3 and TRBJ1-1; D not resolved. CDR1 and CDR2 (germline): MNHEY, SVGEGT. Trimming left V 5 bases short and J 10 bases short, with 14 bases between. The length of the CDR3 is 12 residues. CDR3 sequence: CASSDPGRGAFF. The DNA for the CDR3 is TGTGCCAGCAGTGACCCCGGGCGCGGAGCTTTCTTT.